This passage covers 20 T cell receptor beta chains from one sample sequenced in a study of Graves' ophthalmopathy and Graves' hyperthyroidism. Transcripts of RNA were the source for amplifying TCR beta CDR3 regions. Amplification began with first-round RT-PCR using HTBI primers, then second-round multiplex PCR was performed. TCRdb passed the multiplex PCR reads through MiXCR, listing each CDR3 protein once. The table has more than 300,000 distinct CDR3 sequences, 15% seen once; the top ten hold roughly 7%. The sequencing sample was made of peripheral blood. These receptors all come from a woman under 30 with stable Graves' hyperthyroidism.

This chain joins TRBV29-1 and TRBJ2-2; TRBD1 might be the D (5 bases). Trimming left V 4 bases short and J 5 bases short, with 11 bases between. The CDR3 has 13 amino acids. Germline-derived CDR1 and CDR2 are SQVTM and ANQGSEA. The CDR3 DNA reads TGCAGCGTTGGCAGGGAATATACCGGGGAGCTGTTTTTT. This translates into CSVGREYTGELFF.

This chain joins TRBV7-9 and TRBJ1-1; D perhaps matches TRBD1 (5 bases). The V end was cut by 8 bases, the J end by 5 bases, with 9 bases between. The CDR3 is 11 residues long. Germline CDR1 is SEHNR and CDR2 is FQNEAQ (reference sequence). CDR3 DNA: TGTGCCAGCTATGGGGGGACTGAAGCTTTCTTT. It yields the protein CASYGGTEAFF.

This clonotype was seen ten or more times. This chain connects TRBV19 to TRBJ1-1; a weak D match, TRBD1 (5 bases). The CDR3 is made up of 15 amino acids. CDR1 LNHDA and CDR2 SQIVND come from the germline V gene (reference sequence). V lost 6 bases and J lost 3, with 17 bases in between. The CDR3 protein is CASRMTGASHTEAFF. The CDR3 nucleotides are TGTGCCAGTAGGATGACCGGGGCCTCCCACACTGAAGCTTTCTTT.

This clonotype was recorded at least ten times. This chain connects TRBV20-1 to TRBJ1-5; D possibly corresponds to TRBD1 (5 bases). V lost 6 bases and J 4 bases, leaving 16 bases between the germline ends. Germline CDR1 DFQATT, CDR2 SNEGSKA (reference sequence). This CDR3 is built from 14 residues. CDR3 sequence reads: CSATKGAVNQPQHF. The CDR3 bases are TGCAGTGCCACAAAAGGGGCAGTAAATCAGCCCCAGCATTTT.

This clonotype was picked up a small number of times. Possible read error: a much larger clone is one base away. The chain links TRBV4-1 to TRBJ2-2; 10 bases map to TRBD2. This CDR3 has 16 residues. Germline loops: CDR1 MGHRA, CDR2 YSYEKL. The chain's CDR3 is CATRLAGVSNTGELLF. The CDR3 coding sequence is TGCGCCACCCGGCTAGCGGGGGTCTCGAACACCGGGGAGCTGTTGTTT.

The chain recombines TRBV5-1 with TRBJ2-7; 12 nucleotides agree with TRBD2. J was trimmed by 2 bases and V by 7 bases; bases with no gene match: 4. The CDR3 is made up of 14 amino acids. Per the germline V gene, CDR1 is SGHRS and CDR2 is YFSETQ. The DNA for the CDR3 is TGCGCCAGCTGCTCTAGCGGGGGGGCCTACGAGCAGTACTTC. Protein: CASCSSGGAYEQYF.

The chain carries TRBV20-1 and TRBJ1-3, with D perhaps matching TRBD1 (6 bases). The CDR3 is 15 residues long. CDR1 and CDR2 (germline): DFQATT, SNEGSKA (reference sequence). The V end was cut by 5 bases, the J end by 0 bases, with 14 bases between. CDR3 in DNA: TGCAGTGCTTCAAGACAGGCGAACTCTGGAAACACCATATATTTT. This gives the protein CSASRQANSGNTIYF.

This clonotype was detected ten times or more. V and J are TRBV29-1 and TRBJ2-7; D remains unclear. V shed 4 bases and J shed 1 base, with 8 bases lying between them. CDR1 is SQVTM and CDR2 is ANQGSEA in the germline V gene. CDR3 length: 12 amino acids. The CDR3 sequence: CSVGQVSYEQYF. The DNA of the CDR3 is TGCAGCGTTGGGCAGGTGTCCTACGAGCAGTACTTC.

This clonotype was seen repeatedly, ten times or more. The V gene is TRBV12-3 or TRBV12-4, the J gene TRBJ1-1, with 7 bases lining up with TRBD1. The CDR3 sequence is 14 residues long. V lost 6 bases, J lost 0 bases, and 4 bases stayed unmatched. As DNA, the CDR3 is TGTGCCAGCAGAGCGACAGGGATGAACACTGAAGCTTTCTTT. Its translation: CASRATGMNTEAFF.

The chain is built from TRBV11-2 and TRBJ2-7, with 11 nucleotides matching TRBD2. The J call may be mistaken, given a closer DNA end match to TRBJ2-5. From germline, CDR1 is SGHAT and CDR2 FQNNGV. The CDR3 sequence is 18 residues long. The CDR3 DNA is TGTGCCAGCAGCTTAGGCGGTGGGACTAGCGGATTCCAAGAGACCCAGTACTTC. It translates to CASSLGGGTSGFQETQYF.

The V gene is TRBV12-3 or TRBV12-4, the J gene TRBJ1-5, with D perhaps TRBD1 (5 bases). CDR3 size: 16 residues. With 6 bases removed from V and 3 bases from J, the gap between germline ends came to 18 bases. Here the CDR3 DNA reads TGTGCCAGCAGCCAAAACCTACAGGAGAACAATCAGCCCCAGCATTTT. Translation gives CASSQNLQENNQPQHF.

Of note for this clonotype: Compared with germline, one end of the junction differs, possibly owing to a read error. This chain connects TRBV20-1 to TRBJ2-5, with a possible D match to TRBD2 (5 bases). This CDR3 is built from 14 residues. From germline, CDR1 is DFQATT and CDR2 SNEGSKA (reference sequence). The CDR3 loop is CSAGDLSGIETQYF. As DNA, the CDR3 is TGCAGTGCTGGAGATCTGTCGGGGATAGAGACCCAGTACTTC.

This clonotype has more than one count but fewer than ten. This rearrangement joins TRBV12-3 or TRBV12-4 to TRBJ2-7, with 7 bases that match TRBD1. The CDR3 covers 13 residues. V lost 10 bases and J lost 1; bases outside the gene matches: 7. The CDR3 region has the DNA TGTGCCAACCCGACAGGGTGTTCCTACGAGCAGTACTTC. It yields the protein CANPTGCSYEQYF.

This clonotype was detected ten times or more. The rearrangement uses TRBV11-2 and TRBJ2-7, with 8 nucleotides matching TRBD2. V dropped 5 bases and J dropped 4; count of bases not matched to a gene: 10. Germline loops: CDR1 SGHAT, CDR2 FQNNGV. There are 15 residues in the CDR3. CDR3 sequence: CASSPGLGGGYEQYF. The CDR3 nucleotides read TGTGCCAGCAGCCCCGGTCTGGGCGGGGGGTACGAGCAGTACTTC.

This clonotype was seen at least ten times. The chain combines TRBV19 with TRBJ1-1; 7 nucleotides line up with TRBD1. V gave up 8 bases and J gave up 0 bases; unmatched junction bases: 12. Germline loops: CDR1 LNHDA, CDR2 SQIVND (reference sequence). The CDR3 sequence is 16 residues long. The CDR3 reads CASSRQGVVVNTEAFF. Here the CDR3 DNA reads TGTGCCAGTTCTAGACAGGGAGTTGTTGTGAACACTGAAGCTTTCTTT.

In this sample, this clonotype turned up a few times. At one end the junction does not follow the germline gene, possibly because of a read error. The chain is built from TRBV19 and TRBJ2-4, with TRBD1 as a possible D gene (5 bases). The CDR3 consists of 11 residues. Germline CDR1 LNHDA, CDR2 SQIVND (reference sequence). This CDR3 reads CASRSVDIKYF. CDR3 nucleotides: TGTGCCAGTAGATCGGTGGACATTAAGTACTTC.

This clonotype occurred many times. The chain employs TRBV19 and TRBJ2-5; 7 bases are shared with TRBD1. The germline V gene has CDR1 LNHDA and CDR2 SQIVND (reference sequence). This CDR3 region has 16 residues. V shed 4 bases and J 2 bases; nucleotides not matched to a gene: 10. As DNA, the CDR3 is TGTGCCAGTAGTACGTCATACCCGGGACAGCAAGAGACCCAGTACTTC. Its protein product is CASSTSYPGQQETQYF.

This clonotype came up a few times. The chain joins TRBV11-2 to TRBJ1-6; possible D gene TRBD1, 5 bases. The V and J ends lost 5 bases and 7 bases respectively, with 15 bases between them. The CDR3 is 15 residues long. Germline V lookup: CDR1 SGHAT, CDR2 FQNNGV. The CDR3 loop is CASSALGAGNSPLHF. Here the CDR3 DNA reads TGTGCCAGCAGCGCTCTAGGGGCGGGGAATTCACCCCTCCACTTT.

This clonotype was seen ten or more times. The V and J genes are TRBV12-3 or TRBV12-4 and TRBJ1-1; weak D call: TRBD1 (6 bases). The V and J ends lost 3 bases and 7 bases respectively, with 9 bases between them. The CDR3 runs to 12 residues. The CDR3 region has the DNA TGTGCCAGCAGTTTCTTCAGGGGTGAAGCTTTCTTT. Its protein product is CASSFFRGEAFF.

This clonotype was recorded at least ten times. The rearrangement links TRBV20-1 to TRBJ2-7; 12 bases are a match to TRBD1. The germline gives CDR1 DFQATT, CDR2 SNEGSKA (reference sequence). V shed 3 bases, J shed 1 base, and the junction held 4 bases outside the gene matches. The CDR3 sequence is 15 residues long. Here the CDR3 reads CSASGTGGRSYEQYF. CDR3 coding DNA: TGCAGTGCTAGCGGGACAGGGGGCCGTTCCTACGAGCAGTACTTC.